These 32 T cell receptor beta chains share one sample of origin, sequenced in a study of regulatory T cells in long-lasting Graves disease. As to time point: persistent/refractory GD, antithyroid drugs over 5 years with positive TRAb. From RNA extracted from PBMCs, the TCR library was made. In building TCR beta libraries, iRepertoire HTBI primers were used together with Arm-PCR of CDR3 regions. TCRdb itself ran the multiplex PCR reads through MiXCR, one entry per CDR3 protein. The data hold fewer than 400,000 distinct CDR3 sequences, with roughly 20% observed a single time. Material: peripheral blood mononuclear cells (PBMCs), obtained when the disease was refractory, from a patient treated with antithyroid drugs. All receptors come from a female donor with Graves disease.

The V and J genes are TRBV2 and TRBJ2-2, with 7 positions matching TRBD2. V shed 6 bases and J 5 bases; nucleotides not matched to a gene: 12. The CDR3 sequence is 16 residues long. Germline assignment: CDR1 SNHLY and CDR2 FYNNEI. The chain's CDR3 is CASSTGGGGSTGELFF. CDR3 coding DNA: TGTGCCAGCAGCACTGGGGGGGGTGGTTCGACCGGGGAGCTGTTTTTT. Combining the CDR3 with reference TRBV2 and TRBJ2-2 gives the whole variable domain EPEVTQTPSHQVTQMGQEVILRCVPISNHLYFYWYRQILGQKVEFLVSFYNNEISEKSEIFDDQFSVERPDGSNFTLKIRSTKLEDSAMYFCASSTGGGGSTGELFFGEGSRLTVL.

The chain employs TRBV15 and TRBJ1-2, with D unresolved. Germline-derived CDR1 and CDR2 are LNHNV and YYDKDF (reference sequence). Trimming removed 4 bases at V and 4 bases at J, with 13 bases between. The CDR3 covers 14 residues. CDR3 bases: TGTGCCACCAGCACCAAGATGGAGGGCTATGGCTACACCTTC. It encodes CATSTKMEGYGYTF.

A few counts support this clonotype. The rearrangement links TRBV29-1 to TRBJ1-3, with D unresolved. V was trimmed by 1 base and J by 5 bases, leaving 9 bases between them. Germline lookup yields CDR1 SQVTM and CDR2 ANQGSEA. The CDR3 spans 13 residues. The CDR3 here is CSVEGNQRNTIYF. CDR3 DNA sequence: TGCAGCGTTGAAGGGAACCAGAGAAACACCATATATTTT.

At least ten counts were recorded for this clonotype. V usage is TRBV2 and J usage is TRBJ2-2; tentative D call: TRBD1 (6 bases). Deletions cut 8 bases from V and 5 bases from J, with 12 bases between. This CDR3 comprises 13 residues. In germline, CDR1 is SNHLY, CDR2 FYNNEI. The CDR3 nucleotides are TGTGCCAGCCAGGGTCAGGGGACCGGGGAGCTGTTTTTT. The encoded protein is CASQGQGTGELFF.

This clonotype was picked up a small number of times. The J gene is TRBJ1-2, the V gene TRBV29-1; 9 bases match TRBD1. J gave up 12 bases and V 2 bases, and 10 bases lay outside the gene matches. Germline CDR1 and CDR2: SQVTM and ANQGSEA. CDR3 size: 13 residues. This CDR3 is CSVETGQGLSHTF. DNA of the CDR3: TGCAGCGTTGAAACGGGACAGGGATTAAGTCACACCTTC.

To note about this clonotype: This may come from a read error, since a much larger clone is one base off. Likely a read error: the CDR3 ends without its conserved phenylalanine or tryptophan. The gene calls are TRBV28 and TRBJ1-2; D is perhaps TRBD1 (6 bases). The CDR3 totals 13 residues. Trimming left V 2 bases short and J 3 bases short, with 7 bases between. Germline CDR1 reads MDHEN; CDR2 reads SYDVKM. The CDR3 nucleotides read TGTGCCAGCAGTTTAAGACAGGACTATGGCTACACCCTC. Residues: CASSLRQDYGYTL.

A word on this clonotype: It is likely a read error, because the conserved phenylalanine at the end of the CDR3 is missing. In DNA, the CDR3 is TGTGCCACCAGCAGAGCGGGGTATGAGCAGTACCTC. Amino acid sequence: CATSRAGYEQYL. This chain uses TRBV15 with TRBJ2-7; perhaps TRBD2 as D (5 bases). The ends were cut back, 1 base at V and 7 bases at J, with 8 bases in the middle. CDR3 length: 12 residues. Germline CDR1 LNHNV, CDR2 YYDKDF (reference sequence).

This clonotype was found many times. The chain carries TRBV11-2 and TRBJ1-5; maybe TRBD1 (6 bases). With 6 bases removed from V and 9 bases from J, the gap between germline ends came to 9 bases. The germline CDR1 and CDR2 sequences are SGHAT and FQNNGV. The CDR3 has 11 residues. In nucleotides, the CDR3 is TGTGCCAGCAGTAAAGGGGGGCCCCAGCATTTT. It yields the protein CASSKGGPQHF.

This clonotype was recorded at least ten times. This rearrangement joins TRBV6-1 to TRBJ1-2, with D hard to call. CDR1 and CDR2 from the germline V gene are MNHNS and SASEGT. Trimming stripped 7 bases from V and 0 bases from J, with 15 bases between. This CDR3 is built from 15 residues. The CDR3 sequence: CASKAPGPANYGYTF. The DNA for the CDR3 is TGTGCCAGCAAGGCCCCCGGGCCAGCTAACTATGGCTACACCTTC.

This clonotype came up a few times. This sequence joins TRBV20-1 and TRBJ1-4; D unclear. The V gene's germline CDR1 is DFQATT and CDR2 SNEGSKA (reference sequence). CDR3 length: 13 residues. Trimming cost V 2 bases and J 0 bases, with 4 bases left between them. The CDR3 here is CSARQSTNEKLFF. The CDR3 DNA sequence: TGCAGTGCTAGACAGTCAACTAATGAAAAACTGTTTTTT.

The chain carries TRBV2 and TRBJ2-4; 12 nucleotides agree with TRBD2. V gave up 8 bases and J gave up 7 bases; unmatched junction bases: 3. Germline CDR1 and CDR2: SNHLY and FYNNEI. This CDR3 is built from 13 residues. The CDR3 DNA sequence: TGTGCCAGCCGGACTAGCGGGGCGAACATTCAGTACTTC. This gives the protein CASRTSGANIQYF.

This sequence joins TRBV6-1 and TRBJ2-1, with a possible D match to TRBD2 (6 bases). Germline CDR1 is MNHNS and CDR2 is SASEGT. CDR3 length: 15 amino acids. V was clipped by 6 bases and J by 4 bases, with 16 bases between them. CDR3 region: CASRTWRGAYNEQFF. The DNA for the CDR3 is TGTGCCAGCAGGACGTGGAGGGGCGCTTACAATGAGCAGTTCTTC.

The sample holds many counts of this clonotype. The chain links TRBV2 to TRBJ2-7, with D unresolved. Trimming left V 4 bases short and J 0 bases short, with 13 bases between. Germline CDR1 SNHLY, CDR2 FYNNEI. The CDR3 runs 15 residues. The CDR3 coding sequence is TGTGCCAGCAGTGGGATAGACGGTAGCTCCTACGAGCAGTACTTC. Amino acids: CASSGIDGSSYEQYF.

This clonotype has a handful of counts. This chain connects TRBV10-3 to TRBJ1-1; no clear D. Between the trimmed V and J ends, which lost 0 bases and 1 base, there was a span of 9 bases. From germline, CDR1 is ENHRY and CDR2 SYGVKD. The CDR3 has 15 residues. CDR3 coding DNA: TGTGCCATCAGTGAGTCAACGGGGAAGAACACTGAAGCTTTCTTT. Protein product: CAISESTGKNTEAFF.

The sample holds many counts of this clonotype. The rearrangement joins TRBV28 to TRBJ1-6, with D possibly TRBD1 on 6 matching bases. From germline, CDR1 is MDHEN and CDR2 SYDVKM. The CDR3 loop spans 14 amino acids. Trimming cost V 6 bases and J 7 bases, with 13 bases left between them. The CDR3 nucleotides read TGTGCCAGCAGGATGACAGGTCAAAATTCACCCCTCCACTTT. It is translated as CASRMTGQNSPLHF.

V usage is TRBV3-1 and J usage is TRBJ2-7; no clear D. Germline-derived CDR1 and CDR2 are LGHDT and YNNKEL (reference sequence). V lost 2 bases to trimming and J lost 3 bases, with 11 bases between them. The CDR3 totals 14 residues. CDR3 nucleotide sequence: TGTGCCAGCAGCCAACTAGGGCCTCACTACGAGCAGTACTTC. Translated: CASSQLGPHYEQYF.

V usage is TRBV5-1 and J usage is TRBJ2-2, with 8 bases identical to TRBD2. The V gene end was trimmed by 2 bases and the J gene end by 6 bases; junction bases not matched to a gene: 12. Germline CDR1 SGHRS, CDR2 YFSETQ. This CDR3 contains 17 residues. The CDR3 spells CASSFPLLAEVPGELFF. CDR3 DNA sequence: TGCGCCAGCAGCTTCCCGTTACTAGCGGAGGTTCCCGGGGAGCTGTTTTTT. Filled out from reference TRBV5-1 and TRBJ2-2, the complete variable domain reads KAGVTQTPRYLIKTRGQQVTLSCSPISGHRSVSWYQQTPGQGLQFLFEYFSETQRNKGNFPGRFSGRQFSNSRSEMNVSTLELGDSALYLCASSFPLLAEVPGELFFGEGSRLTVL.

This clonotype appeared many times. The chain links TRBV7-9 to TRBJ2-7; no clear D. Trimming took off 5 bases at V and 2 bases at J, with 13 bases between the two ends. Germline V CDR1 and CDR2: SEHNR, FQNEAQ (reference sequence). This CDR3 has 14 amino acids. As DNA, the CDR3 is TGTGCCAGCAGCCCTAGTGGAGTGCCCTACGAGCAGTACTTC. Its translation: CASSPSGVPYEQYF.

At least ten counts were recorded for this clonotype. The chain has TRBV10-3 and TRBJ2-7, with TRBD1 matching over 7 bases. The V gene's germline CDR1 is ENHRY and CDR2 SYGVKD. Trimming at V came to 2 bases and at J to 6 bases, leaving 10 bases not matched to a gene. The CDR3 covers 15 residues. CDR3 protein: CAISEAEGQAREQYF. The CDR3 DNA follows: TGTGCCATCAGTGAGGCCGAAGGACAGGCCCGCGAGCAGTACTTC.

This clonotype appeared many times. The rearrangement uses TRBV27 and TRBJ1-1; D is perhaps TRBD1 (5 bases). The V gene lost 7 bases and the J gene lost 4 bases, with 16 bases spanning the gap. The CDR3 is 14 amino acids. Germline CDR1 and CDR2: MNHEY and SMNVEV (reference sequence). CDR3 nucleotide sequence: TGTGCCAGCATCGGGGGAGTATTGGGCACTGAAGCTTTCTTT. It codes for CASIGGVLGTEAFF.

This clonotype was observed many times. The chain uses TRBV28 and TRBJ2-5; tentatively, D is TRBD2 (5 bases). Trimming took 6 bases from V and 7 from J, leaving 27 bases between them. The CDR3 is 17 residues long. The germline gives CDR1 MDHEN, CDR2 SYDVKM. The CDR3, as DNA: TGTGCCAGCAGCCCCCGTACTAGGAAAATGTTCCTGGGGACCCAGTACTTC. This sequence encodes CASSPRTRKMFLGTQYF.

The V and J genes are TRBV29-1 and TRBJ1-3; a weak D match, TRBD1 (5 bases). This CDR3 has 16 residues. Germline V gives CDR1 SQVTM, CDR2 ANQGSEA. Trimming pared 4 bases from V and 0 bases from J, leaving 16 bases between. For the CDR3, the DNA is TGCAGCGTTGGGACTGGGGGGGGAGGCTCTGGAAACACCATATATTTT. Translation gives CSVGTGGGGSGNTIYF.

This clonotype was seen only a few times. The V gene is TRBV9, the J gene TRBJ2-7; D ambiguous. This CDR3 has 17 residues. Trimming left V 1 base short and J 4 bases short, with 21 bases between. Germline V gene data show CDR1 as SGDLS and CDR2 as YYNGEE. CDR3 sequence (DNA): TGTGCCAGCAGCGTAAGCCCTGGGCCGAACCCACCATACGAGCAGTACTTC. Translating gives CASSVSPGPNPPYEQYF.

The CDR3 protein is CASSSGQGRGNTIYF. CDR3 in DNA: TGTGCCAGCAGCTCTGGACAGGGGCGAGGAAACACCATATATTTT. The V gene is TRBV5-6, the J gene TRBJ1-3; the match to TRBD1 covers 9 bases. CDR1 and CDR2 (germline): SGHDT, YYEEEE. Germline trimming cut 3 bases from V and 4 bases from J; bases unmatched to any gene: 5. The CDR3 covers 15 residues. The full variable domain, rest sourced from reference TRBV5-6 and TRBJ1-3, is DAGVTQSPTHLIKTRGQQVTLRCSPKSGHDTVSWYQQALGQGPQFIFQYYEEEERQRGNFPDRFSGHQFPNYSSELNVNALLLGDSALYLCASSSGQGRGNTIYFGEGSWLTVV.

The V and J genes are TRBV6-6 and TRBJ1-2; D is uncertain. The V end was cut by 0 bases, the J end by 8 bases, with 10 bases between. Germline V gives CDR1 MNHNY, CDR2 SVGAGI (reference sequence). The CDR3 length is 13 residues. The CDR3 protein is CASSYSGAMGYTF. The CDR3 DNA sequence: TGTGCCAGCAGTTACTCGGGCGCTATGGGCTACACCTTC.

This chain uses TRBV20-1 with TRBJ2-3, with D possibly matching TRBD2 (6 bases). The CDR3 is 15 amino acids. Looked up from germline, CDR1 is DFQATT and CDR2 is SNEGSKA (reference sequence). V dropped 5 bases and J dropped 0 bases, with 15 bases sitting between them. CDR3 coding DNA: TGCAGTGCTCCCCGCCTAGCGACTAGCACAGATACGCAGTATTTT. It yields the protein CSAPRLATSTDTQYF.

The sample holds a few counts of this clonotype. The V and J genes are TRBV6-2 or TRBV6-3 and TRBJ2-2; D may be TRBD2 (5 bases). CDR1 is MNHEY, CDR2 SVGEGT, per germline. Trimming left V 5 bases short and J 1 base short, with 26 bases between. CDR3 length: 20 amino acids. The CDR3 sequence: CASSDPGGNSGLENTGELFF. The CDR3 bases are TGTGCCAGCAGTGACCCCGGAGGAAATTCCGGGCTGGAGAACACCGGGGAGCTGTTTTTT.

A word on this clonotype: Germline is not matched at one junction end, which may reflect a read error. The rearrangement joins TRBV5-8 to TRBJ1-6; D not resolved. Germline CDR1 SGHTS, CDR2 YDEGEE. There are 15 residues in the CDR3. In DNA form, the CDR3 reads TGTGCCAGCAGAGGCCACCACTCCTATAATTCAGCCCTCCACTTT. It is translated as CASRGHHSYNSALHF.

The chain recombines TRBV3-1 with TRBJ1-3; D is perhaps TRBD1 (5 bases). V was clipped by 4 bases and J by 0 bases, with 19 bases between them. This CDR3 is 18 amino acids long. Germline values: CDR1 LGHDT, CDR2 YNNKEL (reference sequence). The CDR3 loop is CASSREGQTASSGNTIYF. The CDR3 DNA sequence: TGTGCCAGCAGCCGAGAGGGGCAGACGGCGAGCTCTGGAAACACCATATATTTT.

In DNA, the CDR3 is TGTGCCAGCAGCTTAGAGCTCCGACGGCAAGAGACCCAGTACTTC. Protein: CASSLELRRQETQYF. This chain links TRBV7-9 with TRBJ2-5; D remains ambiguous. The germline V gene encodes CDR1 SEHNR and CDR2 FQNEAQ (reference sequence). This CDR3 region has 15 residues. The ends were cut back, 1 base at V and 2 bases at J, with 11 bases in the middle. Variable domain in full (rest from reference TRBV7-9 and TRBJ2-5): DTGVSQNPRHKITKRGQNVTFRCDPISEHNRLYWYRQTLGQGPEFLTYFQNEAQLEKSRLLSDRFSAERPKGSFSTLEIQRTEQGDSAMYLCASSLELRRQETQYFGPGTRLLVL.

This clonotype was observed a few times. Possible read error: a much larger clone is one base away. This chain connects TRBV11-2 to TRBJ1-4, with 9 bases matching TRBD1. The CDR3 contains 16 residues. Germline CDR1 and CDR2: SGHAT and FQNNGV. CDR3 nucleotides: TGTACCAGCAGCTTAGTATGGGACAGGGCGGGAGAAAAACTGTTTTTT. Protein: CTSSLVWDRAGEKLFF. Full variable domain (outside the CDR3, taken from reference TRBV11-2 and TRBJ1-4): EAGVAQSPRYKIIEKRQSVAFWCNPISGHATLYWYQQILGQGPKLLIQFQNNGVVDDSQLPKDRFSAERLKGVDSTLKIQPAKLEDSAVYLCTSSLVWDRAGEKLFFGSGTQLSVL.

This clonotype has a handful of counts. V and J are TRBV5-6 and TRBJ1-2; D gene unclear. Per the germline V gene, CDR1 is SGHDT and CDR2 is YYEEEE. V gave up 3 bases and J gave up 3 bases, with 6 bases separating them. The CDR3 extends over 12 amino acids. Written as DNA, the CDR3 is TGTGCCAGCAGCTCAAGCTACTATGGCTACACCTTC. Translating it yields CASSSSYYGYTF.